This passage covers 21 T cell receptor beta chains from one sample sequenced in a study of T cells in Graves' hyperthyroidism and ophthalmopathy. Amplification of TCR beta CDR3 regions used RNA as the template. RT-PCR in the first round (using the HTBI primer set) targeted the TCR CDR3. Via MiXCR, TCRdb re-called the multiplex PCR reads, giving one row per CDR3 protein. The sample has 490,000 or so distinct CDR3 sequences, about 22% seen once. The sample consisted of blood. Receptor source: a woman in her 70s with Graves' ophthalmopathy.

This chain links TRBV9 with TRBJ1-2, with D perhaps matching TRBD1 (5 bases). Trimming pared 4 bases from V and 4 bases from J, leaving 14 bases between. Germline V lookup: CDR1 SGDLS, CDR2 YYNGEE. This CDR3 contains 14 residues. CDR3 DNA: TGTGCCAGCAGCATGAAGACAGCATCCTATGGCTACACCTTC. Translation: CASSMKTASYGYTF.

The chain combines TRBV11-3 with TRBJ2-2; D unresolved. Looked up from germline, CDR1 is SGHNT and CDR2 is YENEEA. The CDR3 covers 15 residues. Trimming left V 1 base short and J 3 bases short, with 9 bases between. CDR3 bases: TGTGCCAGCAGCTTAGGAGTGGCTGACACCGGGGAGCTGTTTTTT. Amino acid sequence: CASSLGVADTGELFF.

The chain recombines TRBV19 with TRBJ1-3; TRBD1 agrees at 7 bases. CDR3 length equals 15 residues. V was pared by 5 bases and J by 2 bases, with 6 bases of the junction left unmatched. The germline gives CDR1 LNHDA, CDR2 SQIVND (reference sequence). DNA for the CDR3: TGTGCCAGTAGTGCTGTACAGGGGCCTGGAAACACCATATATTTT. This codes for CASSAVQGPGNTIYF.

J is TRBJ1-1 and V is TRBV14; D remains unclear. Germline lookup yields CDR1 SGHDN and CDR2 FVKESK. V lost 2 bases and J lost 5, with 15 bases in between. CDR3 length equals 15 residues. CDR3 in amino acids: CASSQLSRVGTEAFF. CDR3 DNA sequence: TGTGCCAGCAGCCAACTGTCTCGGGTGGGGACTGAAGCTTTCTTT.

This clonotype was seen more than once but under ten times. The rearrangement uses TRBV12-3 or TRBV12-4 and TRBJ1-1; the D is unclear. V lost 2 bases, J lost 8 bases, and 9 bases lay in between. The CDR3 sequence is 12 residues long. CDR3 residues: CASSLRAVEAFF. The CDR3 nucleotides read TGTGCCAGCAGTTTAAGGGCAGTCGAAGCTTTCTTT.

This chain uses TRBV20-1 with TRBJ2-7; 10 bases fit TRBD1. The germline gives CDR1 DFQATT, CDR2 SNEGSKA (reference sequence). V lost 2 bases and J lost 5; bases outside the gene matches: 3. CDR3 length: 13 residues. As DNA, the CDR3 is TGCAGTGCTAGACGGGACAGGGGTGACGAGCAGTACTTC. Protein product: CSARRDRGDEQYF.

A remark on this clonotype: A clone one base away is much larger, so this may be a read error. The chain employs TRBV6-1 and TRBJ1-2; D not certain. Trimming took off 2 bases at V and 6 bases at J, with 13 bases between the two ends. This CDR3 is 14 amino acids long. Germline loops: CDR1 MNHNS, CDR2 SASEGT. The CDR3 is CASSEYIRRDGYTF. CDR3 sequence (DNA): TGTGCCAGCAGTGAATATATCCGAAGAGATGGCTACACCTTC.

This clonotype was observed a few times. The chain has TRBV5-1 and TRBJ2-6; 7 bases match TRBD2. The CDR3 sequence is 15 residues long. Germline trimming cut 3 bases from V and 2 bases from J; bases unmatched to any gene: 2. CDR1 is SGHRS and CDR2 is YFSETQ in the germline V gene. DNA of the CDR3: TGCGCCAGCAGCTCGAGCGGGACTGGGGCCAACGTCCTGACTTTC. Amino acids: CASSSSGTGANVLTF.

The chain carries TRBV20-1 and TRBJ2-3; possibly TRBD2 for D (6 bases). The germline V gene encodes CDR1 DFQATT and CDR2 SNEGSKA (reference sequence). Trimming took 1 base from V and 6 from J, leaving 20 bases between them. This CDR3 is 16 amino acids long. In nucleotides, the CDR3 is TGCAGTGCTAGAGTGCTAGCGCGAAAGCGTGGGGATACGCAGTATTTT. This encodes CSARVLARKRGDTQYF.

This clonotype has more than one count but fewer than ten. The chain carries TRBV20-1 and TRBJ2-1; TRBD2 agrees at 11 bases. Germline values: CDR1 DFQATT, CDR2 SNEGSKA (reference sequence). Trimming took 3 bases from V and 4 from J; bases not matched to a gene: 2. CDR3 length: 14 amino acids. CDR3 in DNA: TGCAGTGCTAGGACTAGCGGGGAATACAATGAGCAGTTCTTC. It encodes CSARTSGEYNEQFF.

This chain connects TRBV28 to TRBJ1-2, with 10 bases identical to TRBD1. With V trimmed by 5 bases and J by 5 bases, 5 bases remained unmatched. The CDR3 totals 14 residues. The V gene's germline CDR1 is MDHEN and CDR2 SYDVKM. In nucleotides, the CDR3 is TGTGCCAGCAGTCTAAGACAGGGGGCTTATGGCTACACCTTC. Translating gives CASSLRQGAYGYTF.

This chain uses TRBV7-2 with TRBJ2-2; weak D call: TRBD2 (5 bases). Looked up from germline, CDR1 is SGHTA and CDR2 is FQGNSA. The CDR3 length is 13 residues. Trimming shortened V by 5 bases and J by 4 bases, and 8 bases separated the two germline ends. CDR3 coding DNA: TGTGCCAGCAGCGAGGGTCCCACCGGGGAGCTGTTTTTT. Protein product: CASSEGPTGELFF.

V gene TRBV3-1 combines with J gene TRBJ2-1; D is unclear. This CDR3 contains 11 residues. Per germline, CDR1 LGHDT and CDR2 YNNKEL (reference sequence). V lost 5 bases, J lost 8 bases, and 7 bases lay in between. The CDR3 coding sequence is TGTGCCAGCAGCAAAGGCCATGAGCAGTTCTTC. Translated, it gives CASSKGHEQFF.

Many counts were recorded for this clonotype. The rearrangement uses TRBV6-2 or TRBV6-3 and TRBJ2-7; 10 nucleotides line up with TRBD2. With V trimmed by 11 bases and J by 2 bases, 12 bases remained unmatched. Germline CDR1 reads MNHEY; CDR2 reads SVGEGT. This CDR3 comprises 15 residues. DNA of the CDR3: TGTGCCTCCCGGACTAGCGGAAGACCTCCCTACGAGCAGTACTTC. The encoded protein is CASRTSGRPPYEQYF.

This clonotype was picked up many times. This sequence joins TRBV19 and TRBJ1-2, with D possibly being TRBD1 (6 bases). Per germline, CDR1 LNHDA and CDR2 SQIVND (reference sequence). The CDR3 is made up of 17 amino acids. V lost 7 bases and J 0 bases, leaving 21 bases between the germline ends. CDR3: CASTLRRGRGTNYGYTF. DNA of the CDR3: TGTGCCAGTACTTTGCGGCGAGGCAGGGGCACTAACTATGGCTACACCTTC.

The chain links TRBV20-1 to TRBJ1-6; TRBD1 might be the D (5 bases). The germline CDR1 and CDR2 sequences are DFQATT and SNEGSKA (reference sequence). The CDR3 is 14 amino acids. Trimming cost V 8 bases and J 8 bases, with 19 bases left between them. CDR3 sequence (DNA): TGCAGTCTCTCCCGGGGACGAAGGGATTCACCCCTCCACTTT. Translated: CSLSRGRRDSPLHF.

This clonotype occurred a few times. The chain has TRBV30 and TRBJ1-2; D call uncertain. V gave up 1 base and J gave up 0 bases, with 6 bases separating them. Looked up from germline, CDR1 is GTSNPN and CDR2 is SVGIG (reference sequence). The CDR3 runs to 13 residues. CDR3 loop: CAWSEGANYGYTF. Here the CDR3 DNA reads TGTGCCTGGAGTGAGGGAGCTAACTATGGCTACACCTTC.

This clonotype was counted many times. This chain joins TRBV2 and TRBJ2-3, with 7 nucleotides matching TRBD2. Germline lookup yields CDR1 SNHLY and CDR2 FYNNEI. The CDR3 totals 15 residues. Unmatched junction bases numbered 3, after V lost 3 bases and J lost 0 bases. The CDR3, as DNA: TGTGCCAGCAGTGAGAATAGCGGGAGCACAGATACGCAGTATTTT. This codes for CASSENSGSTDTQYF.

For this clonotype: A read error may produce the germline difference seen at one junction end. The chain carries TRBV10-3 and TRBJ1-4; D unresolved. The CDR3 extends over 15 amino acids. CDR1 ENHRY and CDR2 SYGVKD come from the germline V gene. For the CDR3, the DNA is TGTGCCATCAGCCCTGAGGGAGGGTCTAATGAAAAACCGTTTTTT. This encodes CAISPEGGSNEKPFF.

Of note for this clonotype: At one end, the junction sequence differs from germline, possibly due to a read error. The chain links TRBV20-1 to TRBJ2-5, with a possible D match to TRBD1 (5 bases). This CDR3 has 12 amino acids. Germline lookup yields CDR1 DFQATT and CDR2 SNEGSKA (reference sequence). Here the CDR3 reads CSATTDKEAQYF. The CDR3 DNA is TGCAGTGCTACGACGGACAAAGAGGCCCAGTACTTC.

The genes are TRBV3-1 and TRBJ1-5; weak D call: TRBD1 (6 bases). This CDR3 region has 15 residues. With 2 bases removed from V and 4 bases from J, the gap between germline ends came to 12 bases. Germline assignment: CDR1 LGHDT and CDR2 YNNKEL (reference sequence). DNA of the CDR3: TGTGCCAGCAGCCAAAGGGGGGGTAAGAATCAGCCCCAGCATTTT. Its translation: CASSQRGGKNQPQHF.